Listed below are T cell receptor beta chains from one sample, sequenced in a study of blood T cell repertoires in COVID-19. Profiled with immunoSEQ multiplex PCR; TCRdb holds only in-frame clones, not every one. The table includes roughly 120,000 clones, approximately 86% detected once. The sample comprised peripheral blood. These receptors came from a woman aged 45-59 years with active or convalescent COVID-19. Both conserved end residues are part of each CDR3. The D gene is left open where the match is weak. Not all rows give a size; the values are once, few, many and, for expanded clones, a class.

CASSFTGNTEAFF,TGTGCCAGCAGCTTCACAGGGAACACTGAAGCTTTCTTT,TRBJ1-1,TRBV5-8,.,.
CASSLRGGGPYEQYF,TGTGCCAGCAGCTTAAGGGGAGGCGGTCCCTACGAGCAGTACTTC,TRBJ2-7,TRBV7-3,.,.
CASSFPRNEQFF,TGTGCCAGCAGCTTTCCGCGCAATGAGCAGTTCTTC,TRBJ2-1,TRBV3-1/TRBV3-2,.,.
CATSLNTEAFF,TGTGCCACTTCCCTGAACACTGAAGCTTTCTTT,TRBJ1-1,TRBV6-5,.,.
CASSPTEGAGGYTF,TGTGCCAGTAGTCCGACCGAGGGGGCGGGTGGCTACACCTTC,TRBJ1-2,TRBV19,TRBD1,.
CASSEEVGLEQYF,TGTGCCAGCAGTGAAGAGGTGGGGCTCGAGCAGTACTTC,TRBJ2-7,TRBV2,.,few
CASSLASGINNEQFF,TGTGCCAGCAGTTTGGCGAGCGGAATAAACAATGAGCAGTTCTTC,TRBJ2-1,TRBV27,.,.
CASNGGVGEQYF,TGTGCCAGCAATGGCGGGGTCGGCGAGCAGTACTTC,TRBJ2-7,TRBV7-9,.,.
CASSVDQGVSYEQYF,TGTGCCAGCAGCGTAGATCAGGGGGTGAGCTACGAGCAGTACTTC,TRBJ2-7,TRBV9,TRBD1,.
CASSISRPGQGGSRQPQHF,TGTGCCAGTAGTATATCGAGACCGGGACAGGGGGGATCACGGCAGCCCCAGCATTTT,TRBJ1-5,TRBV19,TRBD1,once
CASRNRASTDTQYF,TGTGCCAGCAGAAACAGGGCCAGCACAGATACGCAGTATTTT,TRBJ2-3,TRBV6-5,.,once
CASSGQASTDTQYF,TGTGCCAGCAGTGGACAAGCTTCAACAGATACGCAGTATTTT,TRBJ2-3,TRBV7-8,.,.
CASSEALWPFF,TGTGCCAGCAGTGAAGCGCTTTGGCCTTTCTTT,TRBJ1-1,TRBV2,.,.
CAWSFSEGGPYNEQFF,TGTGCCTGGAGCTTTAGCGAGGGAGGGCCCTACAATGAGCAGTTCTTC,TRBJ2-1,TRBV30,TRBD2,.
CASSSGTKNIEKLFF,TGTGCCAGCAGTTCAGGGACAAAGAATATTGAAAAACTGTTTTTT,TRBJ1-4,TRBV28,.,.
CSASSSGRAEQFF,TGCAGTGCTAGTTCTAGCGGAAGGGCTGAGCAGTTCTTC,TRBJ2-1,TRBV20-1,TRBD2,.
CASLYTGELFF,TGTGCTTCTTTGTACACCGGGGAGCTGTTTTTT,TRBJ2-2,TRBV19,.,.
CAISPGQGAYNEQFF,TGTGCCATCAGCCCCGGGCAGGGGGCCTACAATGAGCAGTTCTTC,TRBJ2-1,TRBV10-3,TRBD1,.
CASSEADSNQPQHF,TGTGCCAGCAGCGAGGCGGATAGCAATCAGCCCCAGCATTTT,TRBJ1-5,TRBV9,.,.
CAWRMAGGNEKLFF,TGTGCCTGGAGGATGGCAGGGGGTAATGAAAAACTGTTTTTT,TRBJ1-4,TRBV30,TRBD1,.
CASSPEDRVVGGYTF,TGTGCCAGCAGCCCTGAGGACAGGGTGGTGGGAGGCTACACCTTC,TRBJ1-2,TRBV7-9,TRBD1,.
CASSLIGHRGTEAFF,TGTGCCAGCAGTTTAATAGGCCATAGGGGCACTGAAGCTTTCTTT,TRBJ1-1,TRBV28,.,.
CSASKSSGSLAKNIQYF,TGCAGTGCTAGTAAGTCCAGCGGGAGTCTAGCCAAAAACATTCAGTACTTC,TRBJ2-4,TRBV20-1,TRBD2,.
CSVLVDRSSDTQYF,TGCAGCGTTTTGGTGGACAGGAGCTCAGATACGCAGTATTTT,TRBJ2-3,TRBV29-1,TRBD1,.
CASSIGGRWADTQYF,TGTGCCAGCTCCATCGGGGGGCGCTGGGCAGATACGCAGTATTTT,TRBJ2-3,TRBV6-5,.,.
CASSRGGQRDTQYF,TGCGCCAGCAGCCGGGGAGGTCAAAGAGATACGCAGTATTTT,TRBJ2-3,TRBV5-1,.,.
CASSLEGGRGYTF,TGCGCCAGCAGCTTAGAAGGGGGTCGTGGCTACACCTTC,TRBJ1-2,TRBV5-1,.,.
CASSLKVLAGVSDTQYF,TGTGCCAGCAGTTTAAAGGTCCTAGCGGGAGTATCAGATACGCAGTATTTT,TRBJ2-3,TRBV27,TRBD2,.
CASSLDLLNTQYF,TGTGCCAGCAGCTTAGACCTGTTAAATACGCAGTATTTT,TRBJ2-3,TRBV11-2,.,.
CAINRESGTDTQYF,TGTGCCATCAATCGAGAGTCGGGCACAGATACGCAGTATTTT,TRBJ2-3,TRBV10-3,.,.
CASSPRGGRTSSYNEQFF,TGTGCCAGTAGCCCGAGAGGCGGGCGGACGTCCTCCTACAATGAGCAGTTCTTC,TRBJ2-1,TRBV19,.,.
CATSALTGETQYF,TGTGCCACCAGTGCTTTGACCGGGGAGACCCAGTACTTC,TRBJ2-5,TRBV24-1,.,.
CASNPDYPGSGNTIYF,TGTGCCAGCAACCCGGACTACCCAGGTTCTGGAAACACCATATATTTT,TRBJ1-3,TRBV25-1,.,.
CASSSGYGTYEQYF,TGCGCCAGCAGTTCGGGGTACGGTACCTACGAGCAGTACTTC,TRBJ2-7,TRBV4-3,.,.
CASSIPRDRGDGYTF,TGTGCCAGTAGTATACCCCGAGACAGGGGAGATGGCTACACCTTC,TRBJ1-2,TRBV19,TRBD1,.
CASSPGGLSGNTIYF,TGTGCCAGCAGCCCAGGGGGACTCTCTGGAAACACCATATATTTT,TRBJ1-3,TRBV7-2,TRBD1,.
CASSPSGTVDLYEQYF,TGTGCCAGCAGCCCCTCCGGGACAGTCGATCTCTACGAGCAGTACTTC,TRBJ2-7,TRBV9,TRBD1,.
CASSATSGTIYEQFF,TGTGCCAGCAGCGCCACTAGCGGGACGATATATGAGCAGTTCTTC,TRBJ2-1,TRBV9,TRBD2,.
CASRRQGYNSPLHF,TGTGCCAGCAGGAGACAGGGTTATAATTCACCCCTCCACTTT,TRBJ1-6,TRBV27,TRBD1,.
CAWSPGDGYTF,TGTGCCTGGAGTCCGGGGGATGGCTACACCTTC,TRBJ1-2,TRBV30,.,.
CASSLDGLGVSNEKLFF,TGTGCCAGCAGCTTAGACGGTTTAGGGGTGTCTAATGAAAAACTGTTTTTT,TRBJ1-4,TRBV11-2,.,.
CASMNTGLGSPLHF,TGTGCCAGCATGAATACAGGGTTAGGATCACCCCTCCACTTT,TRBJ1-6,TRBV28,.,.
CATSDPAGEETQYF,TGTGCCACCAGTGATCCTGCGGGGGAAGAGACCCAGTACTTC,TRBJ2-5,TRBV24-1,TRBD2,once
CASSPPPQGALYEQYF,TGTGCCAGCAGCCCCCCGCCACAGGGGGCCCTGTACGAGCAGTACTTC,TRBJ2-7,TRBV7-2,TRBD1,.
CASSQSAGAGTEAFF,TGTGCCAGCAGCCAGAGTGCGGGGGCCGGCACTGAAGCTTTCTTT,TRBJ1-1,TRBV9,.,.
CASRKSSYNSPLHF,TGTGCCAGTAGAAAGAGCTCCTATAATTCACCCCTCCACTTT,TRBJ1-6,TRBV19,.,.
CAIRKGLAGEADTQYF,TGTGCCATCAGGAAGGGACTAGCGGGAGAGGCAGATACGCAGTATTTT,TRBJ2-3,TRBV10-3,TRBD2,once
CASSSGGVGTQYF,TGTGCCAGCAGCTCTGGGGGCGTTGGGACCCAGTACTTC,TRBJ2-5,TRBV7-2,.,once
CASSTLAGRGNEQFF,TGTGCCAGTAGTACCTTAGCGGGAAGGGGGAATGAGCAGTTCTTC,TRBJ2-1,TRBV19,TRBD2,.
CASSGGTGFRELFF,TGTGCCAGCAGTGGAGGGACAGGGTTTCGGGAGCTGTTTTTT,TRBJ2-2,TRBV2,TRBD1,.
CASSLGGLAGTYEQYF,TGTGCCAGCAGCTTAGGTGGACTAGCGGGGACCTACGAGCAGTACTTC,TRBJ2-7,TRBV11-2,TRBD2,.
CGGYANSPLHF,TGCGGGGGGTACGCCAATTCACCCCTCCACTTT,TRBJ1-6,TRBV2,.,.
CASSVTSGSQETQYF,TGTGCCAGCAGCGTAACTAGCGGGAGCCAAGAGACCCAGTACTTC,TRBJ2-5,TRBV9,TRBD2,.
CASRGQDKNIQYF,TGTGCCAGTAGGGGCCAAGACAAAAACATTCAGTACTTC,TRBJ2-4,TRBV19,.,.
CATRSQGGGGNEQFF,TGTGCCACCAGGTCCCAGGGAGGTGGCGGGAATGAGCAGTTCTTC,TRBJ2-1,TRBV24-1,.,.
CASSPIPSRAGGYTF,TGTGCCAGCAGCCCTATCCCCTCCAGGGCTGGTGGCTACACCTTC,TRBJ1-2,TRBV9,.,once